The clone carrying this TCR beta chain occurred many times. Its antigen is currently unknown. TCRdb independently ran MiXCR on the RT-PCR reads; one entry per CDR3 protein. The data contain 700,000 to 800,000 distinct CDR3 sequences, 18% of them seen just once; the ten biggest clones take up approximately 11%. Per the germline V gene, CDR1 is SEHNR and CDR2 is FQNEAQ (reference sequence). The length of the CDR3 is 13 residues. V shed 6 bases and J shed 6 bases, with 14 bases lying between them. This entry is derived from a study of response to subunit inactivated influenza vaccine. General study findings and limits: The authors suggested that every seasonal influenza vaccination recruits few new T cells.

This chain links TRBV7-9 with TRBJ1-1; D is possibly TRBD1 (6 bases). Sequencing used PBMCs from blood, obtained about 5 days after vaccination. This receptor was taken from a man in his fifties who received an inactivated influenza vaccine. CDR3 in amino acids: CASRGTGKAEAFF. The CDR3 nucleotides read TGTGCCAGCAGGGGAACAGGGAAAGCTGAAGCTTTCTTT.